The rows below give T cell receptor beta chains drawn from one sample of a study of shared clonotypes between healthy human individuals. The method was immunoSEQ multiplex PCR; TCRdb's version includes in-frame clones alone and lacks a portion of them. The sample contains approximately 2,000,000 clones, 85% to 95% of which appear only once. Sequencing was done on a sample of naive CD4+ T cells from PBMCs. The receptors stem from a young man in good health. Some clones in this sample may be carry-over from other donors' samples. Both conserved end residues are part of each CDR3.

V	J	length	CDR3
TRBV5-6	TRBJ1-4	19	CASSLFWRTGTATNEKLFF
TRBV7-9	TRBJ2-3	13	CASSDWRADTQYF
TRBV5-1	TRBJ1-1	14	CASSLDRQGTEAFF
TRBV5-4	TRBJ2-1	12	CASSLTLNEQFF
TRBV5-4	TRBJ2-2	11	CASRGTGELFF
TRBV5-1	TRBJ2-1	19	CASSKTVNNLPAAYNEQFF
TRBV30	TRBJ1-1	13	CAWQPQPSTEAFF
TRBV28	TRBJ1-2	13	CASNRGGFYGYTF
TRBV5-4	TRBJ2-6	19	CASSSPGPRRDPGANVLTF
TRBV7-9	TRBJ1-1	14	CASSDHRVVTEAFF
TRBV6-5	TRBJ2-1	16	CASSYSSLAAYNEQFF
TRBV5-5	TRBJ2-3	15	CASSWVTGPVDTQYF
TRBV5-4	TRBJ1-2	14	CASSLGQGSYGYTF
TRBV28	TRBJ1-2	15	CASNEFVSGGASYTF
TRBV9	TRBJ1-1	14	CASSVGQFNTEAFF
TRBV7-9	TRBJ2-7	13	CASSFFLGQYQYF
TRBV5-1	TRBJ2-2	14	CASSATGTTGELFF
TRBV2	TRBJ2-7	12	CASTEGAWEQYF
TRBV18	TRBJ1-2	16	CASSPVPQGDTYGYTF
TRBV27	TRBJ1-6	14	CASRPGQHNSPLHF
TRBV18	TRBJ2-1	15	CASSQRTRSYNEQFF
TRBV18	TRBJ2-3	14	CASSLTSDRDTQYF